What follows are 8 T cell receptor beta chains derived from one specimen sequenced in a study of T cells after yellow fever vaccination. TCRdb called the 5' RACE reads again in MiXCR, with one record for every CDR3 protein. The repertoire consists of 250,000 to 300,000 distinct CDR3 sequences, with approximately 12% occurring once and the leading ten covering about 0.51%. The sequences come from CD4+ T cells sorted from PBMCs, collected 45 days after the yellow fever booster vaccination. The receptors come from a man aged 30 to 39 who received the YFV17D yellow fever vaccine.

A few counts support this clonotype. The chain carries TRBV7-9 and TRBJ1-2; TRBD1 might be the D (5 bases). CDR3 length: 17 residues. Trimming left V 2 bases short and J 1 base short, with 17 bases between. CDR1 SEHNR and CDR2 FQNEAQ come from the germline V gene (reference sequence). The CDR3 here is CASSLSVGAGNNYGYTF. The DNA of the CDR3 is TGTGCCAGCAGCTTATCGGTCGGGGCAGGGAATAACTATGGCTACACCTTC.

This clonotype was observed a few times. This chain joins TRBV18 and TRBJ2-1; 11 bases are shared with TRBD2. Germline loops: CDR1 KGHSH, CDR2 LQKENI. This CDR3 region has 14 residues. Trimming took 5 bases from V and 6 from J; bases not matched to a gene: 3. The CDR3 DNA reads as TGTGCCAGCTCAACCGGGACTAGCGGCAATGAGCAGTTCTTC. Its protein product is CASSTGTSGNEQFF. Full variable domain (missing parts from reference TRBV18 and TRBJ2-1): NAGVMQNPRHLVRRRGQEARLRCSPMKGHSHVYWYRQLPEEGLKFMVYLQKENIIDESGMPKERFSAEFPKEGPSILRIQQVVRGDSAAYFCASSTGTSGNEQFFGPGTRLTVL.

This clonotype was found a few times. The rearrangement uses TRBV18 and TRBJ2-1; 11 positions agree with TRBD2. J lost 6 bases, V lost 4 bases, and 5 bases had no gene match. This CDR3 has 15 residues. CDR1 is KGHSH and CDR2 is LQKENI in the germline V gene. The CDR3 DNA reads TGTGCCAGCTCACGAGATCTAGCGGGGGGCAATGAGCAGTTCTTC. Translation gives CASSRDLAGGNEQFF.

This clonotype came up a few times. The chain joins TRBV27 to TRBJ2-7; D is uncertain. Germline V CDR1 and CDR2: MNHEY, SMNVEV (reference sequence). This CDR3 has 13 amino acids. V dropped 2 bases and J dropped 4 bases, with 9 bases sitting between them. CDR3 DNA sequence: TGTGCCAGCAGTTTAAAGGTCGGATACGAGCAGTACTTC. Residues: CASSLKVGYEQYF.

This clonotype was counted only a few times. V gene TRBV27 combines with J gene TRBJ2-7; perhaps TRBD2 as D (6 bases). Trimming cost V 3 bases and J 9 bases, with 21 bases left between them. CDR1 MNHEY and CDR2 SMNVEV come from the germline V gene (reference sequence). There are 15 residues in the CDR3. CDR3 sequence reads: CASSFGGSQGARQYF. In nucleotides, the CDR3 is TGTGCCAGCAGTTTCGGGGGAAGCCAGGGAGCTAGGCAGTACTTC.

The rearrangement links TRBV29-1 to TRBJ2-2; D unclear. V shed 4 bases and J shed 4 bases, with 13 bases lying between them. In germline, CDR1 is SQVTM, CDR2 ANQGSEA. The CDR3 runs 14 residues. The CDR3 sequence is CSVASGQATGELFF. CDR3 in DNA: TGCAGCGTTGCCTCTGGGCAAGCCACCGGGGAGCTGTTTTTT.

This clonotype was recorded at least ten times. V gene TRBV5-1 combines with J gene TRBJ2-3; 7 bases align to TRBD1. Trimming cost V 3 bases and J 2 bases; bases outside gene matches: 3. The CDR3 contains 14 residues. CDR1 and CDR2 from the germline V gene are SGHRS and YFSETQ. DNA of the CDR3: TGCGCCAGCAGCTCCGGGACAGCCACAGATACGCAGTATTTT. Translated, it gives CASSSGTATDTQYF.

This clonotype was seen only a few times. This rearrangement joins TRBV6-5 to TRBJ2-7; possibly TRBD2 for D (6 bases). This CDR3 is built from 15 residues. The germline gives CDR1 MNHEY, CDR2 SVGAGI. Between the trimmed V and J ends, which lost 0 bases and 3 bases, there was a span of 12 bases. The CDR3 reads CASSYSRGPGYEQYF. CDR3 sequence (DNA): TGTGCCAGCAGTTACTCGCGGGGACCAGGCTACGAGCAGTACTTC.